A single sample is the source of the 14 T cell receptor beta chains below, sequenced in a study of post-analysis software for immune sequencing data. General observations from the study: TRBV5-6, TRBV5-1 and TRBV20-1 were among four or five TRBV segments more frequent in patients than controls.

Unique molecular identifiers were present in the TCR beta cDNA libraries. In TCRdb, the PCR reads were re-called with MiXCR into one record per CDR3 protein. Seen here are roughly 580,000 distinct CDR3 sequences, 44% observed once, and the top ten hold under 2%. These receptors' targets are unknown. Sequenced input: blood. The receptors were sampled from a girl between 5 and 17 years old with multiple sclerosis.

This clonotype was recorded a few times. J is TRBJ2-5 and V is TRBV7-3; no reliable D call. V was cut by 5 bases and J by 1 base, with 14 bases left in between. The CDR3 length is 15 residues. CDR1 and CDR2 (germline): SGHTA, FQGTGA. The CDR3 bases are TGTGCCAGCAGCCCGGTCCCCAGCCTCCAAGAGACCCAGTACTTC. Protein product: CASSPVPSLQETQYF.

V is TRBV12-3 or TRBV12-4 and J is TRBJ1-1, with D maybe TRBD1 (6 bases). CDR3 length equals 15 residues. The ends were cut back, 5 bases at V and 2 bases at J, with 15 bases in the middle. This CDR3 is CASSPAGGANTEAFF. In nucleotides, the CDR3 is TGTGCCAGCAGTCCGGCGGGGGGGGCTAACACTGAAGCTTTCTTT.

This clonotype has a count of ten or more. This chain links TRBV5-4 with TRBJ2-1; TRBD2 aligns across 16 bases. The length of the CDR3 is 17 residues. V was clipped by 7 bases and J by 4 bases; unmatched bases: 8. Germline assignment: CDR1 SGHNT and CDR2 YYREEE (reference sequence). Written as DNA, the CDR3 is TGTGCCAGCCCGGGACTAGCGGGAGGGAGTCTTTACAATGAGCAGTTCTTC. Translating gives CASPGLAGGSLYNEQFF.

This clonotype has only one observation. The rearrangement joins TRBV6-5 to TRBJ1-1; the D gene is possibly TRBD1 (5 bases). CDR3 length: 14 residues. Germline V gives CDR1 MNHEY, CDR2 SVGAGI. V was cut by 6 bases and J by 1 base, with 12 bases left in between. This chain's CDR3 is CASRRDLRNTEAFF. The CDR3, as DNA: TGTGCCAGCAGGCGGGACCTCCGGAACACTGAAGCTTTCTTT.

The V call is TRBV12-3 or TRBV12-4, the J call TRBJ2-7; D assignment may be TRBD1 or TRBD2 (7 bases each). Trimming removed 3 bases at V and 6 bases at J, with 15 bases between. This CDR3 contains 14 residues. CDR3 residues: CASSLVRGGIEQYF. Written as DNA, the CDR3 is TGTGCCAGCAGTTTGGTCAGGGGGGGAATCGAGCAGTACTTC.

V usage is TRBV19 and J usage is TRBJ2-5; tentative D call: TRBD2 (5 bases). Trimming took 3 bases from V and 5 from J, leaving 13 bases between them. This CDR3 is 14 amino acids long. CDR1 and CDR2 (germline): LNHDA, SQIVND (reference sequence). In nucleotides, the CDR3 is TGTGCCAGTAGTATCCAATCATCTAGCGAGACCCAGTACTTC. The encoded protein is CASSIQSSSETQYF.

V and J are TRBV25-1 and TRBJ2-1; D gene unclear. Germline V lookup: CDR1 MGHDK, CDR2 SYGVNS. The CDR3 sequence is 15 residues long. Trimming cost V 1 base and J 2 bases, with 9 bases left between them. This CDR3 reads CASSEFASTYNEQFF. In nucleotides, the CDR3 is TGTGCCAGCAGTGAATTCGCTAGTACCTACAATGAGCAGTTCTTC.

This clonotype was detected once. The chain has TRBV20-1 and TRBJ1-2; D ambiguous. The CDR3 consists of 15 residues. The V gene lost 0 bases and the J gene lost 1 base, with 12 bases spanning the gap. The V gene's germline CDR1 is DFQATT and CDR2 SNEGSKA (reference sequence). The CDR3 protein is CSARDSLRLNYGYTF. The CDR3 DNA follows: TGCAGTGCTAGAGATAGTCTCAGACTTAACTATGGCTACACCTTC.

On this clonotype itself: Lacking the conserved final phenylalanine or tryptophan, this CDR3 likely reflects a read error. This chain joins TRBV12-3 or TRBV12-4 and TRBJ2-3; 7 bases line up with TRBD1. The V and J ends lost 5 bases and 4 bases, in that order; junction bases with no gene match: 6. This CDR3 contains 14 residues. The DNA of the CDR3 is TGTGCCAGCAGTCCGGGACAGACCGCAGATACGCAGTATTCT. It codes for CASSPGQTADTQYS.

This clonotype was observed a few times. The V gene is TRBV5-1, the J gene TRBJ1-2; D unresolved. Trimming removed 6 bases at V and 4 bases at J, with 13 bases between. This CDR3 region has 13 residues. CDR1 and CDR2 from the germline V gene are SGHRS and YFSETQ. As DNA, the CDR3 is TGCGCCAGCAATCAAGCTGGGTCCTATGGCTACACCTTC. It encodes CASNQAGSYGYTF.

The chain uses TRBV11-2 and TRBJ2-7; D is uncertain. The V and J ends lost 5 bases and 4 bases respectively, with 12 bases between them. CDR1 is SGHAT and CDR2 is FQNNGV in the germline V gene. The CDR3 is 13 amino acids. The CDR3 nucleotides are TGTGCCAGCAGCACCTCCAACGTATACGAGCAGTACTTC. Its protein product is CASSTSNVYEQYF.

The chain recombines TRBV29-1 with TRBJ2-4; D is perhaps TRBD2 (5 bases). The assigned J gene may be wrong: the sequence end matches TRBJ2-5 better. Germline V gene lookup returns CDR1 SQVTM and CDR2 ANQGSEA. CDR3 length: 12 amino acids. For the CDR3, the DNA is TGCAGCGTTGATGGGAGCCCAGAGACCCAGTACTTC. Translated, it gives CSVDGSPETQYF.

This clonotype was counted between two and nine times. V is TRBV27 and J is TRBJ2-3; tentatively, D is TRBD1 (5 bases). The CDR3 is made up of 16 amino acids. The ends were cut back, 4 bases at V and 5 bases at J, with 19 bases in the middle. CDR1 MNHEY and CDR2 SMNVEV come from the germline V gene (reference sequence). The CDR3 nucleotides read TGTGCCAGCAGTTCCTCCGGCAGGGATTGGGGAGATACGCAGTATTTT. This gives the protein CASSSSGRDWGDTQYF.

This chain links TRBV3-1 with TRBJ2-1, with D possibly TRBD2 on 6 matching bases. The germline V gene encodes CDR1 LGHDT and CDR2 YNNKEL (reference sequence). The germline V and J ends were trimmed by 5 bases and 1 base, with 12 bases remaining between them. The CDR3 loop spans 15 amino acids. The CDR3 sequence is CASSYGLQSYNEQFF. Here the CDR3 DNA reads TGTGCCAGCAGCTATGGACTACAATCCTACAATGAGCAGTTCTTC.